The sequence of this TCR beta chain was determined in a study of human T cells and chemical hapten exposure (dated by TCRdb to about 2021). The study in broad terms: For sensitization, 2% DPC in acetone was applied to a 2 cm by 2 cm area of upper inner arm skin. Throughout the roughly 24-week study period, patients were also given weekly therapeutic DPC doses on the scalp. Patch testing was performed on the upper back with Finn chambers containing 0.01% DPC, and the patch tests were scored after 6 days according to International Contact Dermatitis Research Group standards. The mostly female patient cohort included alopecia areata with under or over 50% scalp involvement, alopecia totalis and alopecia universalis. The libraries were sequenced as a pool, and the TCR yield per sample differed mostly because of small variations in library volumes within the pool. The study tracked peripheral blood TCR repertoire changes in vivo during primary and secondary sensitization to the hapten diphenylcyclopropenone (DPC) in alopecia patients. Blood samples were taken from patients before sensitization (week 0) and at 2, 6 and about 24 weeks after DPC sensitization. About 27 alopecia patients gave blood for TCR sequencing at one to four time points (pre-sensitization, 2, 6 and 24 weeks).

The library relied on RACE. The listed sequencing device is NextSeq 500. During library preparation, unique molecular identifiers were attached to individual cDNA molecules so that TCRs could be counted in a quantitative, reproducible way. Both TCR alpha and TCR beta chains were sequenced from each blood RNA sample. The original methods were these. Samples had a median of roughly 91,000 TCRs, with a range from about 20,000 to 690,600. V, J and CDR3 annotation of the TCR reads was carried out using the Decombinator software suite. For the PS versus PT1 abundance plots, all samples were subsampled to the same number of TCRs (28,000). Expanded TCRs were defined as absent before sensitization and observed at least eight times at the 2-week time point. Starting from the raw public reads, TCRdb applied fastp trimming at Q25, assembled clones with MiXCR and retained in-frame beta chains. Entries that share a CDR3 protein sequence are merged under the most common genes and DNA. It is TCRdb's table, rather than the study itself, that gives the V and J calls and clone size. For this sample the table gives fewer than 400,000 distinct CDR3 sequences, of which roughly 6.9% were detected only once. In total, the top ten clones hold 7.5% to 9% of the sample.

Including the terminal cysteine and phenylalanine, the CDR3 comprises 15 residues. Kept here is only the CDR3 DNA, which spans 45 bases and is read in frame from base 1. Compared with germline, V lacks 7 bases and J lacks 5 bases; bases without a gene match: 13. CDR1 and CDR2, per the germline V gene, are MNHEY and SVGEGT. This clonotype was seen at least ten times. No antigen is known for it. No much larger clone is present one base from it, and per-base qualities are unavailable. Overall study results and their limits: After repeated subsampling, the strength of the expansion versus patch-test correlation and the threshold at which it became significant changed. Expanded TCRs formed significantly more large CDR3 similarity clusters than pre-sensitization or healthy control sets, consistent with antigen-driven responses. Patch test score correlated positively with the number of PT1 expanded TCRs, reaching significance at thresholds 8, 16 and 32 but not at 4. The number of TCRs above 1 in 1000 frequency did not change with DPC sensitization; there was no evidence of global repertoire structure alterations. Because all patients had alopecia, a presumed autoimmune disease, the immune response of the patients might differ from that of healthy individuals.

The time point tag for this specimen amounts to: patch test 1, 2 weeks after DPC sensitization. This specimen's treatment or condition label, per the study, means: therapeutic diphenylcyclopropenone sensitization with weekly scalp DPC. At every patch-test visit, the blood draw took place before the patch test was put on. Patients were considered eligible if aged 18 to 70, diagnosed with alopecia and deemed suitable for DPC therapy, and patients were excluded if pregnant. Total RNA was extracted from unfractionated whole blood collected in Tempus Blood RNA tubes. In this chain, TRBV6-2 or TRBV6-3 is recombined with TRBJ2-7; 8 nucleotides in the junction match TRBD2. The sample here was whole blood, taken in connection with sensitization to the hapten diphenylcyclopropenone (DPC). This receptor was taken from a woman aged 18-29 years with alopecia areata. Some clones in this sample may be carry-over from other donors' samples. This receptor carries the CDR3 CASILSPAGGNEQYF. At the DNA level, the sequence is TGTGCCAGCATCTTATCGCCCGCGGGGGGCAACGAGCAGTACTTC.